The 17 T cell receptor beta chains given below trace back to one sample, sequenced in a study of T cells in Graves' hyperthyroidism and ophthalmopathy. Amplified TCR beta CDR3 regions derived from RNA transcripts. The primer set for the first-round RT-PCR of the TCR CDR3 was HTBI. MiXCR was run by TCRdb on the multiplex PCR reads, yielding one entry per CDR3 protein. Altogether roughly 550,000 distinct CDR3 sequences are present, about 16% being singletons, with the ten largest covering 25% to 30%. The sequencing input was blood. These receptors were obtained from a woman in her 30s with Graves' ophthalmopathy.

The chain couples TRBV18 to TRBJ2-2; TRBD2 agrees at 9 bases. With 3 bases clipped from V and 0 bases from J, the junction kept 8 bases outside the gene matches. The germline gives CDR1 KGHSH, CDR2 LQKENI. The CDR3 consists of 18 residues. The CDR3 DNA is TGTGCCAGCTCACCCCGGGGGCTAGCGGGAACGAACACCGGGGAGCTGTTTTTT. It is translated as CASSPRGLAGTNTGELFF.

V gene TRBV19 combines with J gene TRBJ2-1, with unresolved D. Per the germline V gene, CDR1 is LNHDA and CDR2 is SQIVND (reference sequence). This CDR3 is built from 16 residues. V gave up 0 bases and J gave up 2 bases, with 11 bases separating them. The CDR3 bases are TGTGCCAGTAGTATAGATCCTAAGCGTCCCTACAATGAGCAGTTCTTC. Its protein is CASSIDPKRPYNEQFF.

Ten or more counts support this clonotype. This chain uses TRBV7-2 with TRBJ2-7; D possibly corresponds to TRBD2 (7 bases). Germline V gene data show CDR1 as SGHTA and CDR2 as FQGNSA. The CDR3 covers 15 residues. Trimming cost V 5 bases and J 2 bases, with 16 bases left between them. This CDR3 is CASSPPSRGPYEQYF. In DNA form, the CDR3 reads TGTGCCAGCAGCCCCCCTTCGCGGGGGCCCTACGAGCAGTACTTC.

The chain is built from TRBV4-1 and TRBJ1-5, with D perhaps TRBD1 (5 bases). Germline CDR1 and CDR2: MGHRA and YSYEKL. This CDR3 comprises 16 residues. The V gene lost 0 bases and the J gene lost 3 bases, with 12 bases spanning the gap. CDR3 protein: CASSQESGGINQPQHF. The CDR3 DNA reads as TGCGCCAGCAGCCAAGAAAGTGGGGGGATCAATCAGCCCCAGCATTTT.

In its sample, this clonotype was seen a few times. This sequence joins TRBV10-3 and TRBJ1-5, with D tentatively TRBD1 (5 bases). The CDR3 length is 13 residues. V lost 5 bases to trimming and J lost 2 bases, with 7 bases between them. Per the germline V gene, CDR1 is ENHRY and CDR2 is SYGVKD. The CDR3 protein is CAISSQGNQPQHF. CDR3 coding DNA: TGTGCCATCAGTTCACAGGGCAATCAGCCCCAGCATTTT.

In its sample, this clonotype was seen many times. The DNA of the CDR3 is TGCAGTGCTAGAGTCCGTCTCCAAGAGACCCAGTACTTC. It codes for CSARVRLQETQYF. The chain joins TRBV20-1 to TRBJ2-5; unclear D gene. The germline V gene has CDR1 DFQATT and CDR2 SNEGSKA (reference sequence). Trimming took off 1 base at V and 1 base at J, with 7 bases between the two ends. CDR3 length: 13 amino acids.

This clonotype was recorded many times. The chain links TRBV6-2 or TRBV6-3 to TRBJ1-5; a possible D gene is TRBD1 (5 bases). V was clipped by 5 bases and J by 4 bases, with 15 bases between them. Per the germline V gene, CDR1 is MNHEY and CDR2 is SVGEGT. The CDR3 has 15 amino acids. CDR3 in DNA: TGTGCCAGCAGTACCCGGGGGACGAATAATCAGCCCCAGCATTTT. It specifies CASSTRGTNNQPQHF.

The table lists this clonotype with many counts. The V and J genes are TRBV28 and TRBJ2-7; TRBD2 aligns across 7 bases. The CDR3 loop spans 20 amino acids. V lost 6 bases, J lost 2 bases, and 25 bases stayed unmatched. Germline CDR1 and CDR2: MDHEN and SYDVKM. The CDR3 reads CASSPPLPGLPPTITYEQYF. CDR3 nucleotide sequence: TGTGCCAGCAGCCCACCCCTACCGGGACTACCACCGACAATTACCTACGAGCAGTACTTC.

This clonotype was counted many times. The chain joins TRBV28 to TRBJ2-3, with D maybe TRBD1 (5 bases). This CDR3 is built from 18 residues. Trimming pared 3 bases from V and 2 bases from J, leaving 21 bases between. Germline loops: CDR1 MDHEN, CDR2 SYDVKM. CDR3 in DNA: TGTGCCAGCAGTTTTGGATCCCGGACAATCACCCCCACAGATACGCAGTATTTT. Translation gives CASSFGSRTITPTDTQYF.

This clonotype was seen ten or more times. CDR3 sequence reads: CASSYRDTQETQYF. CDR3 nucleotide sequence: TGTGCCAGCAGCTACCGGGACACCCAAGAGACCCAGTACTTC. The chain carries TRBV28 and TRBJ2-5; D is perhaps TRBD1 (6 bases). The CDR3 runs 14 residues. V dropped 6 bases and J dropped 1 base, with 12 bases sitting between them. Per germline, CDR1 MDHEN and CDR2 SYDVKM.

For this clonotype: A read error may explain this, as a much larger clone is one base away. J is TRBJ2-7 and V is TRBV29-1; no reliable D call. Germline CDR1 reads SQVTM; CDR2 reads ANQGSEA. This CDR3 has 12 amino acids. V lost 4 bases and J 2 bases, leaving 9 bases between the germline ends. Here the CDR3 DNA reads TGCAGCGTTGGGGTTTTCCCCTACGAGCAGTACTTC. This encodes CSVGVFPYEQYF.

The V gene is TRBV13, the J gene TRBJ2-3; D unclear. V dropped 2 bases and J dropped 3 bases, with 12 bases sitting between them. The CDR3 consists of 15 residues. Germline V gives CDR1 PRHDT, CDR2 FYEKMQ (reference sequence). The CDR3 loop reads CASSLRWNETDTQYF. DNA of the CDR3: TGTGCCAGCAGCTTACGGTGGAACGAAACAGATACGCAGTATTTT.

The J gene is TRBJ2-7, the V gene TRBV7-2; 16 bases agree with TRBD2. The germline gives CDR1 SGHTA, CDR2 FQGNSA. Unmatched junction bases numbered 9, after V lost 5 bases and J lost 5 bases. The length of the CDR3 is 17 residues. The CDR3 DNA reads as TGTGCCAGCAGCCCCGTGGGACTAGCGGGAGGGCCGGACGAGCAGTACTTC. This sequence encodes CASSPVGLAGGPDEQYF.

This clonotype was counted many times. The genes are TRBV12-3 or TRBV12-4 and TRBJ2-7; 11 nucleotides align to TRBD2. V shed 2 bases and J 5 bases; nucleotides not matched to a gene: 23. The CDR3 consists of 21 residues. This chain's CDR3 is CASSLRGGLAGGPRWVDEQYF. CDR3 DNA sequence: TGTGCCAGCAGTTTAAGGGGGGGCCTAGCGGGAGGACCCCGGTGGGTGGACGAGCAGTACTTC.

This clonotype was found a few times. The chain employs TRBV18 and TRBJ2-2; 8 bases are shared with TRBD1. Looked up from germline, CDR1 is KGHSH and CDR2 is LQKENI. The CDR3 spans 16 residues. V lost 2 bases to trimming and J lost 7 bases; unmatched junction nucleotides: 9. The CDR3: CASSPSGTGLVGELFF. The CDR3 DNA sequence: TGTGCCAGCTCACCATCCGGGACAGGTCTGGTCGGGGAGCTGTTTTTT.

The sample holds many counts of this clonotype. The V gene is TRBV28, the J gene TRBJ2-1, with a tentative D call TRBD2 (6 bases). The germline V gene encodes CDR1 MDHEN and CDR2 SYDVKM. The CDR3 sequence is 16 residues long. V lost 1 base to trimming and J lost 8 bases, with 18 bases between them. In DNA, the CDR3 is TGTGCCAGCAGTTTATTGTCGAGGAGGGCCATAGATGAGCAGTTCTTC. Translated, it gives CASSLLSRRAIDEQFF.

There are many counts of this clonotype. The V and J genes are TRBV20-1 and TRBJ2-7, with a tentative D call TRBD2 (6 bases). The V gene lost 6 bases and the J gene lost 0 bases, with 9 bases spanning the gap. Looked up from germline, CDR1 is DFQATT and CDR2 is SNEGSKA (reference sequence). The CDR3 sequence is 12 residues long. The CDR3 bases are TGCAGTGCGGAGGGAAACTCCTACGAGCAGTACTTC. It translates to CSAEGNSYEQYF.